These T cell receptor beta chains were read from a single sample in a study of shared clonotypes between healthy human individuals. Here immunoSEQ multiplex PCR was the method, and the copy in TCRdb shows in-frame clones only, minus some. The sample has roughly 500,000 clones, approximately 84% seen once. Source material: PBMCs. These receptor sequences come from a woman between 40 and 55 years old in good health. Some clones in this sample may be carry-over from other donors' samples. CDR3s include the opening cysteine and the closing phenylalanine or tryptophan. Not all rows give a size; the values are once, few, many and, for expanded clones, a class.

cdr3_length: 17; j_call: TRBJ1-5; clone_size: -; v_call: TRBV28; cdr3_aa: CAITSGGLRDGNQPQHF
cdr3_length: 15; j_call: TRBJ2-5; clone_size: once; v_call: TRBV5-1; cdr3_aa: CASSLAGTQGETQYF
cdr3_length: 13; j_call: TRBJ2-3; clone_size: -; v_call: TRBV18; cdr3_aa: CASSPLETDTQYF
cdr3_length: 16; j_call: TRBJ2-7; clone_size: -; v_call: TRBV10-1; cdr3_aa: CASSESALAGVYEQYF
cdr3_length: 14; j_call: TRBJ1-1; clone_size: -; v_call: TRBV7-8; cdr3_aa: CASSASRANYEAFF
cdr3_length: 12; j_call: TRBJ1-5; clone_size: -; v_call: TRBV19; cdr3_aa: CASSIPPQPQHF
cdr3_length: 14; j_call: TRBJ2-7; clone_size: -; v_call: TRBV5-1; cdr3_aa: CASSLTTEPYEQYF
cdr3_length: 15; j_call: -; clone_size: few; v_call: TRBV6-1; cdr3_aa: CASSEAAGTRSEQYF
cdr3_length: 15; j_call: TRBJ1-5; clone_size: -; v_call: TRBV7-2; cdr3_aa: CASSSSTGEGQPQHF
cdr3_length: 15; j_call: TRBJ1-2; clone_size: -; v_call: TRBV9; cdr3_aa: CASSVASGARYGYTF
cdr3_length: 13; j_call: TRBJ2-7; clone_size: -; v_call: TRBV6-1; cdr3_aa: CASQDRGLYEQYF
cdr3_length: 13; j_call: TRBJ1-2; clone_size: -; v_call: TRBV19; cdr3_aa: CASSSAGPPGYTF
cdr3_length: 15; j_call: TRBJ1-5; clone_size: -; v_call: TRBV6-1; cdr3_aa: CASSGGGSSNQPQHF
cdr3_length: 12; j_call: TRBJ2-1; clone_size: once; v_call: TRBV10-3; cdr3_aa: CAIRGTSYEQFF
cdr3_length: 15; j_call: TRBJ2-5; clone_size: -; v_call: TRBV6-5; cdr3_aa: CASSYTQGRTETQYF
cdr3_length: 17; j_call: TRBJ1-4; clone_size: -; v_call: TRBV2; cdr3_aa: CASSGSRGPLIGEKLFF
cdr3_length: 13; j_call: TRBJ1-3; clone_size: -; v_call: TRBV19; cdr3_aa: CASLTGAGNTIYF
cdr3_length: 14; j_call: TRBJ2-7; clone_size: -; v_call: TRBV28; cdr3_aa: CASSPTGLGDEQYF
cdr3_length: 17; j_call: TRBJ1-1; clone_size: -; v_call: TRBV19; cdr3_aa: CASSIRRGVGMNTEAFF
cdr3_length: 14; j_call: TRBJ2-7; clone_size: -; v_call: TRBV11-2; cdr3_aa: CASSLVASSYEQYF
cdr3_length: 14; j_call: TRBJ2-7; clone_size: once; v_call: TRBV30; cdr3_aa: CAWSSLLGGYEQYF
cdr3_length: 12; j_call: TRBJ2-7; clone_size: medium-sized; v_call: TRBV2; cdr3_aa: CASQRGSYEQYF
cdr3_length: 15; j_call: TRBJ1-4; clone_size: -; v_call: TRBV7-9; cdr3_aa: CASSPHAGGNEKLFF
cdr3_length: 13; j_call: TRBJ2-7; clone_size: -; v_call: TRBV5-8; cdr3_aa: CASSLDRDGEQYF
cdr3_length: 12; j_call: TRBJ2-7; clone_size: -; v_call: TRBV27; cdr3_aa: CASRGPSYEQYF
cdr3_length: 17; j_call: TRBJ2-1; clone_size: -; v_call: TRBV10-3; cdr3_aa: CAISEPGWDYPYNEQFF
cdr3_length: 13; j_call: TRBJ2-7; clone_size: -; v_call: TRBV28; cdr3_aa: CASSLASVYEQYF
cdr3_length: 14; j_call: TRBJ2-7; clone_size: -; v_call: TRBV2; cdr3_aa: CASSEVGKNYEQYF